Listed below are T cell receptor beta chains from one sample, sequenced in a study of blood T cell repertoires in COVID-19. Repertoires were generated with immunoSEQ multiplex PCR, while TCRdb's copy carries only in-frame clones and drops some. The sample consists of roughly 500,000 clones, around 85% of them appearing once. Source material: peripheral blood. These receptors were collected from a human donor in a cohort sampled during active COVID-19. The CDR3 runs from the conserved cysteine through the conserved F or W. The D gene is left open where the match is weak. The size of a clone is reported for some rows only, either as once, few or many, or as a class for expanded clones.

>TRBD1|TRBV7-9|NA|TRBJ2-5
TGTGCCAGCAGCTTTACAGGGGCGGCGCGAGAGACCCAGTACTTC
CASSFTGAARETQYF
>TRBD1|TRBV28|NA|TRBJ2-3
TGTGCCAGCAGTTTACAGGGGGCGCAAGGTACGCAGTATTTT
CASSLQGAQGTQYF
>TRBD1|TRBV18|many|TRBJ2-1
TGTGCCAGCTCACCACCGGGACAGTACTACAATGAGCAGTTCTTC
CASSPPGQYYNEQFF
>NA|TRBV9|NA|TRBJ2-2
TGTGCCAGCAGCGTATCAACAGGGGAGCTGTTTTTT
CASSVSTGELFF
>TRBD2|TRBV19|NA|TRBJ2-1
TGTGCCAGTAGTATGGCGGGGAGGGCGTACAATGAGCAGTTCTTC
CASSMAGRAYNEQFF
>NA|TRBV5-1|few|TRBJ2-6
TGCGCCAGCAGCTTGGCCGAGGTTTACTCTGGGGCCAACGTCCTGACTTTC
CASSLAEVYSGANVLTF
>TRBD1|TRBV5-1|NA|TRBJ1-3
TGCGCCAGCAGCTTATCAGGGGGCTTAGCTGGAAACACCATATATTTT
CASSLSGGLAGNTIYF
>TRBD2|TRBV7-9|NA|TRBJ2-1
TGTGCCAGCAGCTCCGGACTAGCGGGGTACAATGAGCAGTTCTTC
CASSSGLAGYNEQFF
>NA|TRBV7-9|few|TRBJ1-2
TGTGCCAGCAGCGTAATACAGGAAAACTATGGCTACACCTTC
CASSVIQENYGYTF
>TRBD1|TRBV5-5|NA|TRBJ2-7
TGTGCCAGCAGCTTCACAGGGGTTCCCTTCGAGCAGTACTTC
CASSFTGVPFEQYF
>NA|TRBV19|few|TRBJ1-6
TGTGCCAGTAGTGCCCGAGGATCCTATAATTCACCCCTCCACTTT
CASSARGSYNSPLHF
>NA|TRBV4-3|NA|TRBJ2-2
TGCGCCAGCAGGACAGACTTGTTGAACACCGGGGAGCTGTTTTTT
CASRTDLLNTGELFF
>NA|TRBV12-5|NA|TRBJ2-1
TGTGCTAGTGGTTCCGACTTACATTTCAATGAGCAGTTCTTC
CASGSDLHFNEQFF
>NA|TRBV28|NA|TRBJ1-5
TGTGCCAGCAGTTTAAGCCATGTCATGCTCGGTCCCCAGCATTTT
CASSLSHVMLGPQHF
>NA|TRBV28|NA|TRBJ1-4
TGTGCCAGCAGTTTGAATGCAGGAAAGTATGAAAAACTGTTTTTT
CASSLNAGKYEKLFF
>TRBD1|TRBV2|once|TRBJ1-6
TGTGCCAGCAGTGAAGCTAGGACAGGGGTGAATTCACCCCTCCACTTT
CASSEARTGVNSPLHF